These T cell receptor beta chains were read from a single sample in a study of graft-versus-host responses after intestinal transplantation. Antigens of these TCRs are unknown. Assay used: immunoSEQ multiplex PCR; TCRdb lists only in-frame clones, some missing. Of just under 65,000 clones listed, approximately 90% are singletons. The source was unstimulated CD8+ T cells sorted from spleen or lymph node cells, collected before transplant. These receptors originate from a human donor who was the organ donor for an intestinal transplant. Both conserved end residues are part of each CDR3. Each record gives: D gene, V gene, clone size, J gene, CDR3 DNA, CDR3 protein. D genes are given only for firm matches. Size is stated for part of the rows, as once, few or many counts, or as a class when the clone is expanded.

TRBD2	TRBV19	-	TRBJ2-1	TGTGCCAGTAGTATGGACTCGGGAGGGAGGGCGTCCTACAATGAGCAGTTCTTC	CASSMDSGGRASYNEQFF
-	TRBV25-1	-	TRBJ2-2	TGTGCCAGCACTTCCCCCCAGGGCCCCGGGGAGCTGTTTTTT	CASTSPQGPGELFF
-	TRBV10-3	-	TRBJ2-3	TGTGCCATCAGTGAATTCGAGGACTACCGCACAGATACGCAGTATTTT	CAISEFEDYRTDTQYF
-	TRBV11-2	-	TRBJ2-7	TGTGCCAGCAGCTTAGATAAAAACGAGCAGTACTTC	CASSLDKNEQYF
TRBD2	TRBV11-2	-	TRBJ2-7	TGTGCCAGCAGCTTAGGAAGGGGTCTAGCGGGGAAGTCCTACGAGCAGTACTTC	CASSLGRGLAGKSYEQYF
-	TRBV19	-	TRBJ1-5	TGTGCCAGTATACCACACAGTCTTAGCAATCAGCCCCAGCATTTT	CASIPHSLSNQPQHF
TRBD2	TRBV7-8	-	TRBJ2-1	TGTGCCAGCAGCTTAGTAGCGGGACACAATGAGCAGTTCTTC	CASSLVAGHNEQFF
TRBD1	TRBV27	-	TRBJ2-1	TGTGCCAGCAGTTTGGGGACAGGGAATGAGCAGTTCTTC	CASSLGTGNEQFF
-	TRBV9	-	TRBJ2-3	TGTGCCAGCAGCGTAGCGGGAAAAACAGATACGCAGTATTTT	CASSVAGKTDTQYF
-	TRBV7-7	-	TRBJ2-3	TGTGCTAGCAGCCAAGGACACGGTAGCACAGATACGCAGTATTTT	CASSQGHGSTDTQYF
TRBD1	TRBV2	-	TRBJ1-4	TGTGCCAGCAGTAAGACAGGGAATTATAGGGAAAAACTGTTTTTT	CASSKTGNYREKLFF
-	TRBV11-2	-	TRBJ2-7	TGTGCCAGCAGCTTAGGGGGTAGCGGTCTGAACGAGCAGTACTTC	CASSLGGSGLNEQYF
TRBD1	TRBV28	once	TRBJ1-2	TGTGCCAGCAGCCTGAGAGGGGGCGGCTATGGCTACACCTTC	CASSLRGGGYGYTF
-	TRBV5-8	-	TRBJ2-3	TGTGCCAGCAGCGTTTATAGCGGATACACAGATACGCAGTATTTT	CASSVYSGYTDTQYF
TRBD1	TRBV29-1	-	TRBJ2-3	TGCAGCGTTCACGGACAGGAACCTTGGGCAGATACGCAGTATTTT	CSVHGQEPWADTQYF
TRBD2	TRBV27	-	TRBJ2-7	TGTGCCAGCAGCCCAACTGGGGCGCCGGTTCTAGCGGGAGAAGACGAGCAGTACTTC	CASSPTGAPVLAGEDEQYF
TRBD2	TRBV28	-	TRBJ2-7	TGTGCCAGCAGTACGCCCGGGACTAGCGATGTCGAGCAGTACTTC	CASSTPGTSDVEQYF
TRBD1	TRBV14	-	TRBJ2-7	TGTGCCAGCAGCCAAGAGTCGACAGGGCTCTACGAGCAGTACTTC	CASSQESTGLYEQYF
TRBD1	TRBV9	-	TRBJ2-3	TGTGCCAGCAGCGCCAGGACAGGGCCCGAAGGAGATACGCAGTATTTT	CASSARTGPEGDTQYF
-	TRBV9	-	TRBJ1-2	TGTGCCAGCAGCGCCACCGGCGGGGGCGCCGTCTATGGCTACACCTTC	CASSATGGGAVYGYTF
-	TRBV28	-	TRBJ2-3	TGTGCCAGCAGTTTGGAGGCCTACCCCGAAGCAGATACGCAGTATTTT	CASSLEAYPEADTQYF
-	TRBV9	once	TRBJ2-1	TGTGCCAGCAGTCCAACGGCGGGTAGGAGCTCCTACAATGAGCAGTTCTTC	CASSPTAGRSSYNEQFF
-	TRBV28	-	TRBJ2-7	TGTGCCAGCAGTTTCCACTACGAGCAGTACTTC	CASSFHYEQYF
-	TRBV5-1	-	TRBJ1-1	TGCGCCAGCAGCTTGCTTAAGCTGGACAGCAACCCTGAAGCTTTCTTT	CASSLLKLDSNPEAFF
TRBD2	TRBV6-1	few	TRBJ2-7	TGTGCCAGCAGTGATTTGGCGGGAGGTTACGAGCAGTACTTC	CASSDLAGGYEQYF
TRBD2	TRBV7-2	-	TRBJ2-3	TGTGCCAGCAGCCGATTTACTAGCGGACGTTTCACAGATACGCAGTATTTT	CASSRFTSGRFTDTQYF
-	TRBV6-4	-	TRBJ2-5	TGTGCCAGTGCGAGGGCAGGGGGGAGCCAAGAGACCCAGTACTTC	CASARAGGSQETQYF
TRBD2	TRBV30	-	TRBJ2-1	TGTGCCTGGAGTACCCTACTAGCGGGAGGGCCCAATGAGCAGTTCTTC	CAWSTLLAGGPNEQFF
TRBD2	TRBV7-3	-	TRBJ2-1	TGTGCCAGCAGCGGGGGGGGAAGCGGGAGGGGATACAATGAGCAGTTCTTC	CASSGGGSGRGYNEQFF
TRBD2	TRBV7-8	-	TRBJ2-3	TGTGCCAGCAGCTGGACCGGGACTAGAGAAACTAGCACAGATACGCAGTATTTT	CASSWTGTRETSTDTQYF
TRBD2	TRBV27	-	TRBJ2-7	TGTGCCAGCAGTTTGGCGGGGGGTTACGAGCAGTACTTC	CASSLAGGYEQYF
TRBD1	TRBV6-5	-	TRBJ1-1	TGTGCCAGCAGTTCCGGACAGGGCGCTGAAGCTTTCTTT	CASSSGQGAEAFF
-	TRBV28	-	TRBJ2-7	TGTGCCAGCAGTTTAGGTATCGAGCAGTACTTC	CASSLGIEQYF
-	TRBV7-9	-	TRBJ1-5	TGTGCCAGCAGCTTAGACAGCTCCAATCAGCCCCAGCATTTT	CASSLDSSNQPQHF
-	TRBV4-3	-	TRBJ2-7	TGCGCCAGCCGCCCTTCCCTGGGCAGTAACTACGAGCAGTACTTC	CASRPSLGSNYEQYF
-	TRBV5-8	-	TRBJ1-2	TGTGCCAGCAGCTTTGGAGGAGGCTACACCTTC	CASSFGGGYTF
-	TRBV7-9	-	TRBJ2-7	TGTGCCAGCAGCTCGGGTGGGGAGCAGTACTTC	CASSSGGEQYF
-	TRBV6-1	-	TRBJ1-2	TGTGCCAGCAGTGAAATCATTCCGAGGGCTAACTATGGCTACACCTTC	CASSEIIPRANYGYTF
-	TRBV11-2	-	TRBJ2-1	TGTGCCAGCAGCTTAGCCGGTTACAATGAGCAGTTCTTC	CASSLAGYNEQFF
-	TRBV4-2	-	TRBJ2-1	TGTGCCAGCAGCCAAGAGCCCGGAGGGGGCACTGAGCAGTTCTTC	CASSQEPGGGTEQFF
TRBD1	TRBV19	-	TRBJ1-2	TGTGCCAGTATCACAACAGGGGCCGCCTATGGCTACACCTTC	CASITTGAAYGYTF
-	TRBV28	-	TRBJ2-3	TGTGCCAGCAGCGATTCCTCAAGGGGGGACAGCTTCACAGATACGCAGTATTTT	CASSDSSRGDSFTDTQYF
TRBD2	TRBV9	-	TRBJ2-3	TGTGCCAGCAGCGTATGGGCGGGAGGGCCGTCAGATACGCAGTATTTT	CASSVWAGGPSDTQYF
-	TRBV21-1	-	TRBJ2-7	TGTGCCAGCAGCCCCGCCGGGACAGGGTCGACGGAGGACTACGAGCAGTACTTC	CASSPAGTGSTEDYEQYF
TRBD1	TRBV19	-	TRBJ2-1	TGTGCCAGTACCATAGGGGGCGGGCGAGATGAGCAGTTCTTC	CASTIGGGRDEQFF
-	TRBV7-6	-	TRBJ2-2	TGTGCCAGCAGCCCGAGACTAGGCAGCGGGGAGCTGTTTTTT	CASSPRLGSGELFF